The clone carrying this TCR beta chain was seen more than once but under ten times. Germline CDR1 reads WNHNN; CDR2 reads SYGVQD (reference sequence). There are 16 residues in the CDR3. V shed 4 bases, J shed 1 base, and the junction held 7 bases outside the gene matches. This entry belongs to a study of shared clonotypes between healthy human individuals. Across the whole study: Three plates were used per donor for CD4 naive, three for CD4 memory, two for CD8 naive and one for CD8 memory.

Profiling relied on immunoSEQ multiplex PCR, and the TCRdb table lists in-frame clones only, not all of them. The table records some 700,000 clones, 90% of them present only once. The sequencing sample was made of memory CD8+ T cells from PBMCs. The subset denotes: CD45RO+ cells pooled with CCR7-negative TemRA cells. The clonotype was recovered from a young man in good health. Some clones in this sample may be carry-over from other donors' samples. This chain links TRBV10-1 with TRBJ1-1; TRBD1 agrees at 9 bases. Written as DNA, the CDR3 is TGCGCCAGCAGTGTGGACAGGGGAGTTGAGAACACTGAAGCTTTCTTT. Translating gives CASSVDRGVENTEAFF.